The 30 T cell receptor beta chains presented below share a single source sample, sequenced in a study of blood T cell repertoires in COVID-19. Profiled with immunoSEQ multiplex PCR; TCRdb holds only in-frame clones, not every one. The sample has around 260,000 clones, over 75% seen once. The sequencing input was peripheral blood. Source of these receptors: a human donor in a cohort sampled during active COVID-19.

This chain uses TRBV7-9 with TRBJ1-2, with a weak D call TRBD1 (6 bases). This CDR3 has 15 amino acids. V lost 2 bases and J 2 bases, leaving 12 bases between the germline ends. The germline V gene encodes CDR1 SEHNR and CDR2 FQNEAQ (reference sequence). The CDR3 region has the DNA TGTGCCAGCAGCTTACATGCAGGGGTGAACTATGGCTACACCTTC. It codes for CASSLHAGVNYGYTF.

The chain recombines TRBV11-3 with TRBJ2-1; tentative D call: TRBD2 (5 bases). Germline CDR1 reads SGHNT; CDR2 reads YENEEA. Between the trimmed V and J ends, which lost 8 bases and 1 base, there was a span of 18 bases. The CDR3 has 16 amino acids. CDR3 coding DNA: TGTGCCAGCTCGGGTGAGCTCGCGGGTTCCTACAATGAGCAGTTCTTC. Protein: CASSGELAGSYNEQFF.

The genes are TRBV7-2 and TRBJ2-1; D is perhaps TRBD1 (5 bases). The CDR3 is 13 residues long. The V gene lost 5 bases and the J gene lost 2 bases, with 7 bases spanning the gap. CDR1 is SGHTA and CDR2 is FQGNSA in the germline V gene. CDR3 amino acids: CASSADTYNEQFF. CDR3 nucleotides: TGTGCCAGCAGCGCGGACACCTACAATGAGCAGTTCTTC.

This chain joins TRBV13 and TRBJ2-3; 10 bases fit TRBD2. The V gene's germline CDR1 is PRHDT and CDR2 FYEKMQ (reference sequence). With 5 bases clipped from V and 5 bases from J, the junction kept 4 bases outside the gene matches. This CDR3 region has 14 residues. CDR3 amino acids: CASSTVAGGDTQYF. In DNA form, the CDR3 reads TGTGCCAGCAGCACCGTAGCGGGGGGAGATACGCAGTATTTT.

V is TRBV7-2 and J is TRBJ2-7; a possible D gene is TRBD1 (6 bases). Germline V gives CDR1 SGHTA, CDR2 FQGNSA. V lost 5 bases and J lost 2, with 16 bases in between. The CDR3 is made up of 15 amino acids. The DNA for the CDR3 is TGTGCCAGCAGCCCGAATGCAGGGGACGCCTACGAGCAGTACTTC. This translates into CASSPNAGDAYEQYF.

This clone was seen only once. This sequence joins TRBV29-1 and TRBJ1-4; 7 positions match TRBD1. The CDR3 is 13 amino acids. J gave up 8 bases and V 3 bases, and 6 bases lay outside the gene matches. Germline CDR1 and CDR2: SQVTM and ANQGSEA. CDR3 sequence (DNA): TGCAGCGTTGATGGGACAGCCGGGGAAAAACTGTTTTTT. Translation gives CSVDGTAGEKLFF.

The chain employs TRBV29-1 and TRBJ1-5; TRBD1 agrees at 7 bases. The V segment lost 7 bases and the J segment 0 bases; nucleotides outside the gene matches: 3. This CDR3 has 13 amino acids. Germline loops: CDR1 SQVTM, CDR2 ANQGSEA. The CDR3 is CSAGQVSNQPQHF. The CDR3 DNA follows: TGCAGCGCCGGACAGGTTAGCAATCAGCCCCAGCATTTT.

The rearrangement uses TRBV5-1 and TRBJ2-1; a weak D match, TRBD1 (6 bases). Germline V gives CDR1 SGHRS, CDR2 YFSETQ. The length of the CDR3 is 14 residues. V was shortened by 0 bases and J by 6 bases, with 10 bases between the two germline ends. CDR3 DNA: TGCGCCAGCAGCTTGGTTGGGGGCGGCAATGAGCAGTTCTTC. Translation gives CASSLVGGGNEQFF. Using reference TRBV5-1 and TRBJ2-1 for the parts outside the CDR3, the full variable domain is KAGVTQTPRYLIKTRGQQVTLSCSPISGHRSVSWYQQTPGQGLQFLFEYFSETQRNKGNFPGRFSGRQFSNSRSEMNVSTLELGDSALYLCASSLVGGGNEQFFGPGTRLTVL.

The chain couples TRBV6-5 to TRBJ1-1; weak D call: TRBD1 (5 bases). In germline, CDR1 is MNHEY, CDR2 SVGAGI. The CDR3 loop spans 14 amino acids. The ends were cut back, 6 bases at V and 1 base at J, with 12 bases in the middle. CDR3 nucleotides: TGTGCCAGCAGCCGAATGACAGAGAACACTGAAGCTTTCTTT. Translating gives CASSRMTENTEAFF.

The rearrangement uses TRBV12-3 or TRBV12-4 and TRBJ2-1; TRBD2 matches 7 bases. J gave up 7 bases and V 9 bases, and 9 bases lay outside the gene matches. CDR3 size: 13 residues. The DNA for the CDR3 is TGTGCCAGTGAGGGGATGGGGGGGAATGAGCAGTTCTTC. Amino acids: CASEGMGGNEQFF.

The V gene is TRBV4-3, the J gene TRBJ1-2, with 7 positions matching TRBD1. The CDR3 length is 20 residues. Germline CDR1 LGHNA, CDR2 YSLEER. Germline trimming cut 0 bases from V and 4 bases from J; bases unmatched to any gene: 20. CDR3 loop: CASSQDWNDREIPSGYGYTF. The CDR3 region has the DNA TGCGCCAGCAGCCAAGATTGGAACGACAGGGAGATTCCGTCCGGCTATGGCTACACCTTC.

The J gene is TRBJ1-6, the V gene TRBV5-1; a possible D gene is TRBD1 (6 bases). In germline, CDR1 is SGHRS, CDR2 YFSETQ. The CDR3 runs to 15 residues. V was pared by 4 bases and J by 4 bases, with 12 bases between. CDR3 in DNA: TGCGCCAGCAGCCCCAGGACAGAGTATAATTCACCCCTCCACTTT. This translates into CASSPRTEYNSPLHF.

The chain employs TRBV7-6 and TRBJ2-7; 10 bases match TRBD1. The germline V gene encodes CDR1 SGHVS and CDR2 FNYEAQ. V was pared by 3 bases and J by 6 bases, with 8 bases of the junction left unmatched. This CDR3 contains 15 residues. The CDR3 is CASSFMDRGNGEQYF. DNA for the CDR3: TGTGCCAGCAGCTTTATGGACAGGGGGAACGGCGAGCAGTACTTC.

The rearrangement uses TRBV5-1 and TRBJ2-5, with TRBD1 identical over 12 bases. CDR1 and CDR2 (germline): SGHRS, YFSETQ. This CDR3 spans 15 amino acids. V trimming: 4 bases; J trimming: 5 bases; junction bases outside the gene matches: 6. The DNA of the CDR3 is TGCGCCAGCAGCCCCGGGACAGGGGGCCGGGAGACCCAGTACTTC. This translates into CASSPGTGGRETQYF.

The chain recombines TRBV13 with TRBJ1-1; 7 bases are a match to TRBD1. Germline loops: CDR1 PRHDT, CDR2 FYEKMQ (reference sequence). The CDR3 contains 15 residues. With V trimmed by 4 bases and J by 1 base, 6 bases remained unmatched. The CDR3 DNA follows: TGTGCCAGCAGCTCCCAAGACAGGGCGAACACTGAAGCTTTCTTT. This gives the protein CASSSQDRANTEAFF.

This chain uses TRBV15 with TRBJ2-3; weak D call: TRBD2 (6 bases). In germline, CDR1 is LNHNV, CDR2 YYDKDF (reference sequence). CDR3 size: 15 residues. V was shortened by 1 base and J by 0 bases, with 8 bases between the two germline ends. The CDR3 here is CATSRGSGSTDTQYF. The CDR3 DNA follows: TGTGCCACCAGCAGAGGCAGCGGGAGCACAGATACGCAGTATTTT.

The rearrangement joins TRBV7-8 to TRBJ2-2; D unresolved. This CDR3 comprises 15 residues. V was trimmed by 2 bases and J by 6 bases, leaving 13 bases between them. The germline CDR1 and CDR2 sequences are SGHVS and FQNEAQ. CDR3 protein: CASSLSKAAAGELFF. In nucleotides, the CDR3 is TGTGCCAGCAGCTTAAGTAAGGCGGCAGCCGGGGAGCTGTTTTTT.

The CDR3 nucleotides are TGTGCCAGCAGTAATACTCAGGGCACTGAAGCTTTCTTT. Protein sequence: CASSNTQGTEAFF. This chain joins TRBV12-3 or TRBV12-4 and TRBJ1-1, with a weak D call TRBD1 (5 bases). With 5 bases removed from V and 4 bases from J, the gap between germline ends came to 11 bases. The CDR3 is 13 amino acids.

The CDR3 reads CASSYSGRRYYEQYF. CDR3 nucleotides: TGTGCCAGCAGCTACAGCGGGAGAAGATACTACGAGCAGTACTTC. This sequence joins TRBV11-2 and TRBJ2-7; TRBD2 matches at 8 bases. CDR3 size: 15 residues. The J segment lost 3 bases and the V segment lost 4 bases, leaving 8 bases of the junction unmatched. CDR1 SGHAT and CDR2 FQNNGV come from the germline V gene.

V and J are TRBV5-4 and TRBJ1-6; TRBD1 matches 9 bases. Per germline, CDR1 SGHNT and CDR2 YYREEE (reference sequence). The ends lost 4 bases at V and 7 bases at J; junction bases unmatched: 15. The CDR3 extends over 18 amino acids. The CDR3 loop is CASSGAAGTGIFNSPLHF. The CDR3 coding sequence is TGTGCCAGCAGCGGGGCGGCCGGGACAGGGATTTTCAATTCACCCCTCCACTTT.

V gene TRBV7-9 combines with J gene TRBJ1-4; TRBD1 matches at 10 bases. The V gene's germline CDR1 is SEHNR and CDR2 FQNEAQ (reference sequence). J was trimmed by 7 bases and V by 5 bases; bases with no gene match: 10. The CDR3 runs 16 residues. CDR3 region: CASSRTGDRGFEKLFF. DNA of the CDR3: TGTGCCAGCAGCCGAACTGGGGACAGGGGATTTGAAAAACTGTTTTTT.

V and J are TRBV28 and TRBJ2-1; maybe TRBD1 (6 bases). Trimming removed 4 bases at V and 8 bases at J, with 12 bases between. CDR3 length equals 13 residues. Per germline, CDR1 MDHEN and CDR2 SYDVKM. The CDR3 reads CASSSAEGDEQFF. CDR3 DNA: TGTGCCAGCAGTTCGGCAGAGGGGGATGAGCAGTTCTTC. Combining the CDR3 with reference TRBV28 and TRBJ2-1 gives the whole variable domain DVKVTQSSRYLVKRTGEKVFLECVQDMDHENMFWYRQDPGLGLRLIYFSYDVKMKEKGDIPEGYSVSREKKERFSLILESASTNQTSMYLCASSSAEGDEQFFGPGTRLTVL.

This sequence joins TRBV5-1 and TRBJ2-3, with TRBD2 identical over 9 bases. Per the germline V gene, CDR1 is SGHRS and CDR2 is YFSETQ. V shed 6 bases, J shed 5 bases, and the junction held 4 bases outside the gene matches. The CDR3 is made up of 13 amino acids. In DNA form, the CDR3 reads TGCGCCAGCACCGGCGGGAGGGGAGATACGCAGTATTTT. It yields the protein CASTGGRGDTQYF.

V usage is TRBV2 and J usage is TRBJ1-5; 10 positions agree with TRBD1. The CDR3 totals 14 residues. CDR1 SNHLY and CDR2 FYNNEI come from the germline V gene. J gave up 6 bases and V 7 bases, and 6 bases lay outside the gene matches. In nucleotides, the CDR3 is TGTGCCAGCAAGACAGGGGGCGGAGGTCAGCCCCAGCATTTT. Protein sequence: CASKTGGGGQPQHF.

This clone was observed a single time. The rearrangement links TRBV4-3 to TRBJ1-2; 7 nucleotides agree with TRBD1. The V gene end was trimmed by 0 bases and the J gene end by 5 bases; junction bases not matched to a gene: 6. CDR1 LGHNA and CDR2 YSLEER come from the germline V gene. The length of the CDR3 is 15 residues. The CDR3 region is CASSQDRGRGYGYTF. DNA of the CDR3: TGCGCCAGCAGCCAAGATCGGGGCAGGGGGTATGGCTACACCTTC.

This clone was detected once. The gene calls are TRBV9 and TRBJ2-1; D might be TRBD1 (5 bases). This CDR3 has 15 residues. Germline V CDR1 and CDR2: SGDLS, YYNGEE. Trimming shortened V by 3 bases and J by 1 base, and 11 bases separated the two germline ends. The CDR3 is CASSEQGLSYNEQFF. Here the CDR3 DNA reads TGTGCCAGCAGCGAGCAGGGATTGTCCTACAATGAGCAGTTCTTC.

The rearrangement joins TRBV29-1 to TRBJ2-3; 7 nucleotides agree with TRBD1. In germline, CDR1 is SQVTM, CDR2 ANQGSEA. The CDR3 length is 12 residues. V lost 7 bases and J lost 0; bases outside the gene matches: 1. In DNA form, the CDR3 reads TGCAGCGAACAGGGGAGCACAGATACGCAGTATTTT. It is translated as CSEQGSTDTQYF.

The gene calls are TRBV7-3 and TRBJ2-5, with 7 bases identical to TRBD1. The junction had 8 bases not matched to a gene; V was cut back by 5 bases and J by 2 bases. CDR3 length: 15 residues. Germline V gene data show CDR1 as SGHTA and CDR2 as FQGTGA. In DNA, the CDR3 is TGTGCCAGCAGCCCGGGGACAGCCAAACAAGAGACCCAGTACTTC. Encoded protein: CASSPGTAKQETQYF.

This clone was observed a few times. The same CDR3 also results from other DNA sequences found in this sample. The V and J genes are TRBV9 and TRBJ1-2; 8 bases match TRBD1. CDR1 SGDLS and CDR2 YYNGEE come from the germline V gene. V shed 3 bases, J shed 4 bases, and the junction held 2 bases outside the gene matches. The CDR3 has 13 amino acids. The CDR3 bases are TGTGCCAGCAGCGCCGGGACAGGCTATGGCTACACCTTC. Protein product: CASSAGTGYGYTF.

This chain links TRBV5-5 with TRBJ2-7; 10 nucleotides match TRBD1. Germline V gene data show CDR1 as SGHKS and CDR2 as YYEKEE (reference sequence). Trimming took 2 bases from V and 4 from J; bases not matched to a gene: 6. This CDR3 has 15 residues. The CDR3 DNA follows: TGTGCCAGCAGCTTAGGGGACAGGGGAGATTACGAGCAGTACTTC. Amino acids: CASSLGDRGDYEQYF.